What follows are 31 T cell receptor beta chains derived from one specimen sequenced in a study of post-analysis software for immune sequencing data. What these receptors recognize is not known. The TCR beta cDNA libraries contained unique molecular identifiers. TCRdb ran MiXCR on the PCR reads and lists one entry per CDR3 protein. The sample has 400,000 to 500,000 distinct CDR3 sequences; 30% to 40% are singletons. Study outcomes and limitations: There were five TRBV segments more frequent in patients than controls, and TRBV5-6, TRBV5-1 and TRBV20-1 were among them.

The sequenced sample was blood. All receptors derive from a girl aged 2 to 9 with multiple sclerosis.

This clonotype was seen a handful of times. V gene TRBV15 combines with J gene TRBJ2-3; the D is unclear. Germline CDR1 LNHNV, CDR2 YYDKDF (reference sequence). The CDR3 totals 13 residues. Between the trimmed V and J ends, which lost 3 bases and 4 bases, there was a span of 8 bases. CDR3: CATSRPPADTQYF. The CDR3 DNA is TGTGCCACCAGCAGGCCCCCCGCAGATACGCAGTATTTT.

This clonotype was seen more than once but under ten times. J is TRBJ2-1 and V is TRBV5-6, with 8 bases matching TRBD1. Germline CDR1 reads SGHDT; CDR2 reads YYEEEE. The CDR3 loop spans 15 amino acids. J gave up 6 bases and V 4 bases, and 9 bases lay outside the gene matches. DNA for the CDR3: TGTGCCAGCAGCCTTGACAGGGGACTTCTCAATGAGCAGTTCTTC. Encoded protein: CASSLDRGLLNEQFF.

This clonotype was seen a few times. This rearrangement joins TRBV4-1 to TRBJ2-7, with TRBD2 as a possible D gene (6 bases). Germline values: CDR1 MGHRA, CDR2 YSYEKL. The CDR3 length is 14 residues. Trimming removed 1 base from V and 3 bases from J, with 10 bases in between. The CDR3 reads CASSQGISGYEQYF. The CDR3 bases are TGCGCCAGCAGCCAAGGGATTAGCGGCTACGAGCAGTACTTC.

The chain carries TRBV10-2 and TRBJ1-2; TRBD1 might be the D (6 bases). Germline V gene lookup returns CDR1 WSHSY and CDR2 SAAADI. V lost 5 bases to trimming and J lost 5 bases, with 9 bases between them. CDR3 size: 12 residues. CDR3 sequence reads: CASSNGQYGYTF. The CDR3 coding sequence is TGCGCCAGCAGTAACGGACAGTATGGCTACACCTTC.

This clonotype has more than one count but fewer than ten. The chain employs TRBV7-8 and TRBJ2-5; D is possibly TRBD1 (6 bases). Germline V gives CDR1 SGHVS, CDR2 FQNEAQ. The ends were cut back, 4 bases at V and 4 bases at J, with 13 bases in the middle. The CDR3 extends over 14 amino acids. The CDR3 nucleotides read TGTGCCAGCAGCTCGAAGACAGGTTTAGAGACCCAGTACTTC. Translating gives CASSSKTGLETQYF.

This rearrangement joins TRBV18 to TRBJ2-1; D ambiguous. The CDR3 runs 16 residues. Per germline, CDR1 KGHSH and CDR2 LQKENI. Between the trimmed V and J ends, which lost 3 bases and 5 bases, there was a span of 17 bases. CDR3 protein: CASSPDLASSHNEQFF. CDR3 sequence (DNA): TGTGCCAGCTCACCTGACTTGGCTAGTTCCCACAATGAGCAGTTCTTC.

The genes are TRBV4-1 and TRBJ2-3; 8 bases are shared with TRBD2. The CDR3 contains 15 residues. CDR1 and CDR2 from the germline V gene are MGHRA and YSYEKL. V shed 2 bases and J 1 base; nucleotides not matched to a gene: 2. CDR3: CASSQTTSGTDTQYF. In nucleotides, the CDR3 is TGCGCCAGCAGCCAAACGACTAGCGGCACAGATACGCAGTATTTT.

This clonotype was seen ten or more times. The chain joins TRBV7-3 to TRBJ1-6; no reliable D call. Germline V gene sequence: CDR1 SGHTA, CDR2 FQGTGA. V lost 5 bases and J lost 9, with 14 bases in between. The CDR3 runs to 14 residues. The chain's CDR3 is CASSNRTFGSPLHF. The CDR3 region has the DNA TGTGCCAGCAGCAACCGGACGTTCGGTTCACCCCTCCACTTT.

The V and J genes are TRBV4-2 and TRBJ2-3; maybe TRBD1 (6 bases). Trimming took 2 bases from V and 0 from J, leaving 15 bases between them. The CDR3 has 17 amino acids. Per the germline V gene, CDR1 is LGHNA and CDR2 is YNFKEQ. The CDR3 reads CASSQKGTPLSTDTQYF. CDR3 in DNA: TGTGCCAGCAGCCAAAAAGGGACACCCCTCAGCACAGATACGCAGTATTTT.

This clonotype has a single count. The chain joins TRBV20-1 to TRBJ2-3, with 13 bases aligning to TRBD2. The J segment lost 4 bases and the V segment lost 1 base, leaving 2 bases of the junction unmatched. Germline V gene sequence: CDR1 DFQATT, CDR2 SNEGSKA (reference sequence). The CDR3 contains 15 residues. CDR3 DNA sequence: TGCAGTGCTAGAGCCACTAGCGGGGGGGCAGATACGCAGTATTTT. Encoded protein: CSARATSGGADTQYF.

The chain carries TRBV2 and TRBJ1-4; 9 positions agree with TRBD1. This CDR3 contains 13 residues. CDR1 is SNHLY, CDR2 FYNNEI, per germline. The J segment lost 7 bases and the V segment lost 10 bases, leaving 7 bases of the junction unmatched. The chain's CDR3 is CAIPGQGSEKLFF. In DNA, the CDR3 is TGTGCCATACCGGGACAGGGTTCTGAAAAACTGTTTTTT.

This clonotype was counted a few times. The chain combines TRBV6-5 with TRBJ2-1; no clear D. Trimming stripped 4 bases from V and 5 bases from J, with 9 bases between. From germline, CDR1 is MNHEY and CDR2 SVGAGI. CDR3 length: 13 residues. CDR3 DNA: TGTGCCAGCAGTTCCGACACAGACAATGAGCAGTTCTTC. It is translated as CASSSDTDNEQFF.

The V and J genes are TRBV20-1 and TRBJ1-6; no reliable D call. V lost 1 base, J lost 9 bases, and 7 bases lay in between. Germline CDR1 and CDR2: DFQATT and SNEGSKA (reference sequence). The CDR3 loop spans 12 amino acids. Here the CDR3 reads CSARVGVSPLHF. CDR3 nucleotide sequence: TGCAGTGCTAGAGTAGGAGTTTCACCCCTCCACTTT.

This clonotype came up a few times. This chain links TRBV7-2 with TRBJ2-5; 14 bases match TRBD2. Germline CDR1 SGHTA, CDR2 FQGNSA. There are 17 residues in the CDR3. J was trimmed by 4 bases and V by 5 bases; bases with no gene match: 9. This chain's CDR3 is CASSPHPGLAGGETQYF. The CDR3 nucleotides are TGTGCCAGCAGCCCTCACCCTGGACTAGCGGGAGGAGAGACCCAGTACTTC.

This clonotype occurred a few times. The chain couples TRBV28 to TRBJ1-2; tentative D call: TRBD1 (5 bases). The CDR3 runs to 17 residues. Trimming removed 6 bases at V and 4 bases at J, with 24 bases between. The germline gives CDR1 MDHEN, CDR2 SYDVKM. CDR3 DNA sequence: TGTGCCAGCAGCTACACCCGGAAGGGGTTTGGGGGCTATGGCTACACCTTC. Translating it yields CASSYTRKGFGGYGYTF.

In its sample, this clonotype was seen a few times. This chain uses TRBV20-1 with TRBJ2-3, with D perhaps TRBD1 (5 bases). Germline CDR1 and CDR2: DFQATT and SNEGSKA (reference sequence). The V and J ends lost 5 bases and 0 bases respectively, with 15 bases between them. The CDR3 loop spans 15 amino acids. The CDR3 is CSAEVRVSSTDTQYF. The DNA for the CDR3 is TGCAGTGCTGAGGTCAGGGTTTCTAGCACAGATACGCAGTATTTT.

This clonotype was counted only a few times. V is TRBV7-2 and J is TRBJ2-5, with 9 bases fitting TRBD2. The DNA end favors TRBJ2-7, so the J call may be wrong. Germline CDR1 reads SGHTA; CDR2 reads FQGNSA. The CDR3 is made up of 13 amino acids. CDR3: CARLLAGLYEQYF. The CDR3 DNA reads TGTGCCAGACTACTAGCGGGTCTATACGAGCAGTACTTC.

This chain links TRBV29-1 with TRBJ1-1; D not certain. V lost 4 bases and J 0 bases, leaving 12 bases between the germline ends. There are 14 residues in the CDR3. Germline-derived CDR1 and CDR2 are SQVTM and ANQGSEA. The CDR3 sequence is CSVAPGPLNTEAFF. The CDR3 region has the DNA TGCAGCGTTGCACCTGGACCGTTGAACACTGAAGCTTTCTTT.

Only a few counts were recorded for this clonotype. The rearrangement links TRBV20-1 to TRBJ2-1, with a possible D match to TRBD2 (6 bases). Trimming stripped 3 bases from V and 5 bases from J, with 20 bases between. This CDR3 is built from 16 residues. In germline, CDR1 is DFQATT, CDR2 SNEGSKA (reference sequence). CDR3 bases: TGCAGTGCTAGCAAAGGGGAAGCGGGTCTCCACAATGAGCAGTTCTTC. Translating gives CSASKGEAGLHNEQFF.

This clonotype has more than one count but fewer than ten. V and J are TRBV6-2 or TRBV6-3 and TRBJ2-5, with 8 bases lining up with TRBD1. The V gene end was trimmed by 4 bases and the J gene end by 6 bases; junction bases not matched to a gene: 10. Germline CDR1 reads MNHEY; CDR2 reads SVGEGT. There are 15 residues in the CDR3. This CDR3 reads CASSFSVTGAKTQYF. The DNA of the CDR3 is TGTGCCAGCAGTTTTAGCGTGACAGGGGCGAAGACCCAGTACTTC.

The rearrangement uses TRBV6-5 and TRBJ1-6; D gene uncertain. This CDR3 has 17 residues. Germline V gene sequence: CDR1 MNHEY, CDR2 SVGAGI. V shed 0 bases and J shed 9 bases, with 18 bases lying between them. This chain's CDR3 is CASSYSFGSGSSSPLHF. In nucleotides, the CDR3 is TGTGCCAGCAGTTACTCTTTTGGTTCGGGATCGAGTTCACCCCTCCACTTT.

J is TRBJ2-7 and V is TRBV15; D uncertain. The CDR3 loop spans 16 amino acids. CDR1 LNHNV and CDR2 YYDKDF come from the germline V gene (reference sequence). The germline V and J ends were trimmed by 0 bases and 5 bases, with 17 bases remaining between them. The CDR3 nucleotides read TGTGCCACCAGCAGAGATGGAAAGTGGGGTAGGAACGAGCAGTACTTC. It is translated as CATSRDGKWGRNEQYF.

The V gene is TRBV25-1, the J gene TRBJ1-2; 9 bases are shared with TRBD1. The CDR3 covers 16 residues. CDR1 is MGHDK and CDR2 is SYGVNS in the germline V gene. Trimming removed 1 base from V and 7 bases from J; junction bases left unmatched: 10. CDR3 residues: CASSESPPQGATGYTF. CDR3 in DNA: TGTGCCAGCAGTGAATCCCCCCCACAGGGGGCTACTGGCTACACCTTC.

V usage is TRBV6-1 and J usage is TRBJ2-4, with no clear D. Germline V gives CDR1 MNHNS, CDR2 SASEGT. The CDR3 totals 13 residues. Trimming cost V 6 bases and J 8 bases, with 14 bases left between them. The CDR3 here is CASSGGLWDIQYF. The CDR3 DNA follows: TGTGCCAGCAGCGGTGGGTTATGGGACATTCAGTACTTC.

The V gene is TRBV20-1, the J gene TRBJ2-7; TRBD1 matches at 7 bases. The junction had 6 bases not matched to a gene; V was cut back by 4 bases and J by 0 bases. The CDR3 covers 14 residues. Germline V gene data show CDR1 as DFQATT and CDR2 as SNEGSKA (reference sequence). The CDR3 is CSATGQPSSYEQYF. The CDR3, as DNA: TGCAGTGCTACGGGACAGCCAAGCTCCTACGAGCAGTACTTC.

The chain recombines TRBV20-1 with TRBJ1-6; D is possibly TRBD1 (5 bases). V was trimmed by 6 bases and J by 10 bases, leaving 16 bases between them. Germline CDR1 is DFQATT and CDR2 is SNEGSKA (reference sequence). The CDR3 extends over 13 amino acids. CDR3 DNA: TGCAGTGCCGGAAGTGTACGGGGCTCACCCCTCCACTTT. It codes for CSAGSVRGSPLHF.

J is TRBJ2-1 and V is TRBV27; TRBD1 or TRBD2 may be the D gene (5 bases each). The ends were cut back, 4 bases at V and 4 bases at J, with 14 bases in the middle. Germline V gene sequence: CDR1 MNHEY, CDR2 SMNVEV (reference sequence). The CDR3 runs to 15 residues. CDR3 loop: CASSSGTNLYNEQFF. The CDR3 DNA is TGTGCCAGCAGTTCCGGGACCAACCTATACAATGAGCAGTTCTTC.

This clonotype was seen only a few times. This chain links TRBV5-1 with TRBJ1-4; 7 bases fit TRBD1. This CDR3 is 15 amino acids long. Germline trimming cut 2 bases from V and 8 bases from J; bases unmatched to any gene: 9. Germline CDR1 is SGHRS and CDR2 is YFSETQ. The CDR3 loop is CASSLATGAGEKLFF. As DNA, the CDR3 is TGCGCCAGCAGCTTAGCCACAGGGGCGGGAGAAAAACTGTTTTTT. The whole variable domain, remainder taken from reference TRBV5-1 and TRBJ1-4, is KAGVTQTPRYLIKTRGQQVTLSCSPISGHRSVSWYQQTPGQGLQFLFEYFSETQRNKGNFPGRFSGRQFSNSRSEMNVSTLELGDSALYLCASSLATGAGEKLFFGSGTQLSVL.

This clonotype turned up a few times. The rearrangement links TRBV6-1 to TRBJ2-1; 10 nucleotides match TRBD2. V shed 7 bases, J shed 1 base, and the junction held 4 bases outside the gene matches. Germline V lookup: CDR1 MNHNS, CDR2 SASEGT. This CDR3 comprises 15 residues. This chain's CDR3 is CASTSGRGSYNEQFF. DNA of the CDR3: TGTGCCAGCACTAGCGGGAGAGGTTCCTACAATGAGCAGTTCTTC.

This clonotype was counted between two and nine times. The J gene is TRBJ2-3, the V gene TRBV9, with 9 bases that match TRBD2. With 0 bases clipped from V and 5 bases from J, the junction kept 7 bases outside the gene matches. The CDR3 runs 16 residues. The germline V gene encodes CDR1 SGDLS and CDR2 YYNGEE. The CDR3 protein is CASSVEGRGGGDTQYF. DNA for the CDR3: TGTGCCAGCAGCGTAGAAGGGCGGGGGGGTGGAGATACGCAGTATTTT.

This clonotype was seen a handful of times. CDR3 sequence (DNA): TGTGCCATCGGGGATACGAACGAGCAGTACTTC. Its translation is CAIGDTNEQYF. The rearrangement joins TRBV10-3 to TRBJ2-7; D unresolved. CDR1 is ENHRY, CDR2 SYGVKD, per germline. The CDR3 spans 11 residues. V was cut by 8 bases and J by 5 bases, with 10 bases left in between.